The T cell receptor (beta chain) described here comes from a study of shared clonotypes between healthy human individuals. Regarding the study as a whole: It was the few donors that limited the genetic and exposure-history diversity represented. Against clonotypes common to all four donors, non-shared ones had lower generation probabilities.

As regards this clone: Antigen: not known.

A 200 ng quantity of DNA, about 30,000 T cell genomes, went into the sorted-subset replicate PCRs. Clones were read by immunoSEQ multiplex PCR, and TCRdb kept only the in-frame ones, dropping some. The profile shows 1.6 million or so clones, approximately 98.5% of them singletons. The germline V and J ends were trimmed by 4 bases and 5 bases, with 12 bases remaining between them. Germline values: CDR1 SNHLY, CDR2 FYNNEI. CDR3 length: 13 amino acids. The J gene is TRBJ2-7, the V gene TRBV2; weak D call: TRBD2 (6 bases). Source material: naive CD4+ T cells sorted from blood. Subset described: CD45RA+ positively selected. This sequence was found in a man aged 25-45 years in good health. CDR3 bases: TGTGCCAGCAGTGGAAGGTGGGGGGACGAGCAGTACTTC. Encoded protein: CASSGRWGDEQYF.